The clone carrying this TCR beta chain showed up just a few times. Its specificity is unknown. This CDR3 region has 17 residues. The germline gives CDR1 SGHDT, CDR2 YYEEEE. V lost 2 bases and J lost 5; bases outside the gene matches: 12. Here immunoSEQ multiplex PCR was the method, and the copy in TCRdb shows in-frame clones only, minus some. Among about 150,000 clones listed, around four fifths were seen once. This record comes from a study of T cell responses to AZD1222 COVID-19 vaccine. General observations from the study: Vaccine-associated CD4 TCRs spanned spike, dominant at 160-218 and 743-854.

This chain uses TRBV5-6 with TRBJ1-2; 10 nucleotides align to TRBD1. This material consisted of peripheral blood, taken on day 0 of MenACWY control vaccination. This receptor was identified in an adult in good health. As DNA, the CDR3 is TGTGCCAGCAGCTTTAGGGACAGGGGCCCCTCTCGGTATGGCTACACCTTC. Protein: CASSFRDRGPSRYGYTF.